This T cell receptor (beta chain) was found in a study of T-cell memory formation after mild COVID-19 (dated by TCRdb to the early 2020s). A note on the overall study: TCR sequence clusters from the two donors were found to be largely donor specific. In a couple of donors, T-cell clones that expanded and contracted after mild COVID-19 were followed by sequencing TCRalpha and TCRbeta repertoires longitudinally. Two young, previously healthy adult volunteers made up the cohort, one male and one female. Points the paper makes about the study in general: Only a couple of mild cases were covered in the study, and larger cohorts including severe cases with pre-infection samples were considered necessary. Contracting CD4+ clones were found mainly in CM and EM memory subsets, while CD8+ clones were enriched in EMRA. Balanced CD4/CD8 phenotypes were observed for clones contracting from day 15 to 85, whereas a bias towards CD4+ was observed for a second wave of clones expanding from day 15 to 37. SARS-CoV-2 specificity of the second-wave clones peaking on day 37 was not confirmed. Some responding clones were detected in pre-infection memory, suggesting pre-existing cross-reactive memory T cells joined the SARS-CoV-2 response.

Ficoll-Paque density gradient centrifugation was used to isolate PBMCs. Cut back by 11 bases and 6 bases, the V and J ends lie 17 bases apart. The CDR3 starts with the cysteine, ends with the phenylalanine, and has 12 residues. Only the CDR3 region is kept as DNA, spanning 36 bases read in frame from base 1. The germline V gene encodes CDR1 SEHNR and CDR2 FQNEAQ (reference sequence). Concerning this clonotype itself: Its binding antigen is unknown. Per-base qualities were not stored, and no clone one base away is much larger.

These reads were obtained on an Illumina NovaSeq 6000. Using 5'RACE with constant-segment primers, TCRalpha and TCRbeta cDNA libraries were constructed, with sample barcodes and unique molecular identifiers added in the process. RNA was extracted from every sample with Trizol reagent. Amplification of the libraries took two PCR steps, and the second step added a second sample barcode plus Illumina TruSeq adapters. Sequencing of libraries was performed on an Illumina NovaSeq with 2 x 150 bp paired-end reads. The paper's processing steps were these. Reads were demultiplexed and collapsed into UMI-guided consensus sequences with migec v1.2.7. Using mixcr v2.1.11, UMI consensuses were aligned to TRA and TRB V and J templates and then assembled into clonotypes. A clonotype was counted as expanded or contracted only when both edgeR and NoisET called the clonotype significant, with the noise models trained on biological replicates. edgeR calls used a false discovery rate-adjusted p below 0.01 and a log2 fold-change threshold of 1. PCA with hierarchical clustering of max-normalized trajectories of the 1000 most abundant clonotypes was used as exploratory dynamics analysis. Separately sequenced CD4+ and CD8+ repertoires were used to assign the CD4 or CD8 phenotype of responding clones. TCRdb redid the processing of the public reads, applying fastp at Q25 and MiXCR, and retained in-frame beta chains. Identical CDR3 protein sequences are pooled into one entry, listed with their most common genes and DNA. These V and J calls originate from TCRdb's pipeline instead of the authors' own analysis. The sample profile shows tens of thousands of distinct CDR3 sequences; roughly 9% of them were found once. The ten largest account for around 11% of the sample.

Input material: PBMCs or a T cell subset sorted from them (not recorded which). The chain links TRBV7-9 with TRBJ2-7; the D gene cannot be resolved reliably. This receptor was taken from an adult woman who had mild COVID-19 (a few samples of this study predate the infection). The sample titles of this study are shuffled in the database, so cell type and time point are left out; the donor was told from shared clones. The CDR3 region reads CAVGRAALEQYF. The sequenced DNA: TGTGCCGTAGGCCGGGCCGCGCTCGAGCAGTACTTC.